This entry concerns a single TCR beta chain. Its antigen is not known. CDR1 is LNHNV, CDR2 YYDKDF, per germline (reference sequence). Trimming cost V 0 bases and J 6 bases, with 14 bases left between them. The CDR3 extends over 15 amino acids. This specimen comes from a study of OX40 agonist ivuxolimab in advanced cancers. Study in general: Treatment of patients was with ivuxolimab, an agonistic anti-OX40 (CD134) antibody.

Sequencing used immunoSEQ multiplex PCR; TCRdb keeps in-frame clones, though not all of them. The repertoire includes 80,000 to 95,000 clones, about 86% of them detected once, and about 1.7% sits in the top ten. At cycle 4 day 1, cycle 7 day 1, and baseline, blood was sampled. Study results and limitations: By week 6 at 0.1 to 3.0 mg/kg, blood CD4+ and CD8+ T cells had expanded clonally. No determination was made of the antigen specificity of the expanded peripheral T cells.

This TCR came from an adult with an advanced solid tumor such as melanoma, head and neck, liver or kidney cancer. The rearrangement links TRBV15 to TRBJ1-1, with D unclear. The material was CD4+ or CD8+ T cells sorted from blood, obtained in a trial of the OX40 agonist ivuxolimab. Written as DNA, the CDR3 is TGTGCCACCAGCAGAGACGATGAGGGTTCTTCTGAAGCTTTCTTT. Protein: CATSRDDEGSSEAFF.